The T cell receptor (beta chain) described here comes from a study of blood T cell repertoires in COVID-19. Study details: There were acute and convalescent COVID-19 samples, and they came from the United States, Italy and Spain.

Seattle cases were enrolled at active infection and followed longitudinally. The CDR3 runs to 13 residues. Trimming removed 5 bases at V and 1 base at J, with 9 bases between. CDR1 and CDR2 from the germline V gene are SGHRS and YFSETQ. In the authors' methods: Estimates of nucleated cell counts were drawn from the amplification of reference gene primers. Generated by immunoSEQ multiplex PCR, the TCRdb table keeps only in-frame clones and is missing some. The DNA was the basis for D and trimming; V, J and clone size are from that table. The sample carries fewer than 250,000 clones, over 75% recorded once.

The chain combines TRBV5-1 with TRBJ1-2; tentative D call: TRBD1 (6 bases). This sequence originates from a man aged 50 or older with COVID-19, enrolled during active disease. Material: peripheral blood. CDR3 DNA: TGCGCCAGCAGGGGACACCTTAACTATGGCTACACCTTC. It translates to CASRGHLNYGYTF.